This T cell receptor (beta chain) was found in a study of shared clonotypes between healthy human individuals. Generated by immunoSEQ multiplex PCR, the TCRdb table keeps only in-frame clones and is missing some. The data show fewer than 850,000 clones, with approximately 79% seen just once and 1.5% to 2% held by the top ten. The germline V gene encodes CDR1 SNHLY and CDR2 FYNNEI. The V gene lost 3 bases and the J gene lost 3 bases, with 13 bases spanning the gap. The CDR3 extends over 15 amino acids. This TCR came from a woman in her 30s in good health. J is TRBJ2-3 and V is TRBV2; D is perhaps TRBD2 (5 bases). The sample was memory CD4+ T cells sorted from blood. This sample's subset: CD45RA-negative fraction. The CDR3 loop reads CASSERGKGTDTQYF. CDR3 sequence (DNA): TGTGCCAGCAGTGAGCGAGGGAAAGGGACAGATACGCAGTATTTT.